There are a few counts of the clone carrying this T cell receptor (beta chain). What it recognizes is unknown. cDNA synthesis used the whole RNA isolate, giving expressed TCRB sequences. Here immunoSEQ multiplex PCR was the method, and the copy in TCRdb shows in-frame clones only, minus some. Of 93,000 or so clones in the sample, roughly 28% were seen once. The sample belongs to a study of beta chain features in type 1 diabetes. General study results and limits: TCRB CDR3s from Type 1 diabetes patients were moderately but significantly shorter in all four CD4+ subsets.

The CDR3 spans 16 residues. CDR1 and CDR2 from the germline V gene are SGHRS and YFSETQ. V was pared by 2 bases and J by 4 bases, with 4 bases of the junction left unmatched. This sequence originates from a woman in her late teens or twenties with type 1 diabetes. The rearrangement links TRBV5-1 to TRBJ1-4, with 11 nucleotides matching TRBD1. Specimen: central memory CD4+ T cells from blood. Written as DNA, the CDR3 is TGCGCCAGCAGCTTCGGACAGGGGGCCATTAATGAAAAACTGTTTTTT. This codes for CASSFGQGAINEKLFF.